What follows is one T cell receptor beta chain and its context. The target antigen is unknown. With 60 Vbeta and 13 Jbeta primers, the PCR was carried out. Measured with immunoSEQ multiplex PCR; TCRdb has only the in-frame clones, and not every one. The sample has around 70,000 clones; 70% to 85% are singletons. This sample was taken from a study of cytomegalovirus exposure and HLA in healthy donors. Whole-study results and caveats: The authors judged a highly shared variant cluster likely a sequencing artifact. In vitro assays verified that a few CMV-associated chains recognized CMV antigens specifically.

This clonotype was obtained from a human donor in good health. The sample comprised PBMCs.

The CDR3 DNA reads as TGTGCCAGCTCACCCCGGACTAGCGGGAGCGGAAATGAGCAGTTCTTC. Translated, it gives CASSPRTSGSGNEQFF. This chain connects TRBV18 to TRBJ2-1; 13 positions match TRBD2. The CDR3 covers 16 residues. Looked up from germline, CDR1 is KGHSH and CDR2 is LQKENI. V trimming: 3 bases; J trimming: 7 bases; junction bases outside the gene matches: 6.